These 21 T cell receptor beta chains originate from one sample sequenced in a study of T-cell memory formation after mild COVID-19. TCRdb recomputed calls from the 5' RACE reads with MiXCR, one row per CDR3 protein. The sample includes approximately 570,000 distinct CDR3 sequences, 15% to 20% of them seen just once. Sequenced input: PBMCs or a T cell subset sorted from them (not recorded which). The receptors stem from an adult woman who had mild COVID-19 (a few samples of this study predate the infection). Cell type and time point are not known.

This clonotype appeared a few times. The chain combines TRBV4-2 with TRBJ1-1; 7 nucleotides match TRBD1. With V trimmed by 4 bases and J by 3 bases, 8 bases remained unmatched. The CDR3 runs 15 residues. Germline V CDR1 and CDR2: LGHNA, YNFKEQ. The CDR3, as DNA: TGTGCCAGCAGCCCCCAGACAGGGCGGGACACTGAAGCTTTCTTT. This encodes CASSPQTGRDTEAFF.

The V call is TRBV19, the J call TRBJ2-7, with D tentatively TRBD1 or TRBD2 (5 bases each). This CDR3 contains 15 residues. The germline V gene encodes CDR1 LNHDA and CDR2 SQIVND (reference sequence). V gave up 8 bases and J gave up 1 base, with 18 bases separating them. The CDR3 sequence is CASAPGAPVSYEQYF. The CDR3 nucleotides read TGTGCCAGTGCCCCCGGGGCCCCGGTGTCCTACGAGCAGTACTTC.

This clonotype was found a few times. The chain couples TRBV6-2 or TRBV6-3 to TRBJ2-7, with 9 bases fitting TRBD1. Germline values: CDR1 MNHEY, CDR2 SVGEGT. The V and J ends lost 8 bases and 5 bases, in that order; junction bases with no gene match: 10. There are 14 residues in the CDR3. The CDR3 region is CASCTGTGYDEQYF. The CDR3 DNA follows: TGTGCCAGCTGCACCGGGACAGGGTACGACGAGCAGTACTTC.

V and J are TRBV12-3 or TRBV12-4 and TRBJ1-2; D not certain. The V end was cut by 1 base, the J end by 4 bases, with 13 bases between. The CDR3 sequence is 15 residues long. CDR3 sequence: CASSLVLGRLYGYTF. In nucleotides, the CDR3 is TGTGCCAGCAGTTTAGTTTTGGGGAGGCTCTATGGCTACACCTTC.

Comments on this clonotype: One end of the junction is discordant with germline, which a read error may explain. The genes are TRBV20-1 and TRBJ2-7; D unclear. Germline lookup yields CDR1 DFQATT and CDR2 SNEGSKA (reference sequence). This CDR3 is 12 amino acids long. In DNA, the CDR3 is TGCAGTGCCAGAGCCGAAACCTACGAGCAGTACTTC. Its translation is CSARAETYEQYF.

This clonotype was counted at least ten times. The chain couples TRBV7-3 to TRBJ2-1, with 11 bases fitting TRBD2. Germline V gene lookup returns CDR1 SGHTA and CDR2 FQGTGA. Losses at the gene ends were 2 bases for V and 6 bases for J; bases not matched to a gene: 9. CDR3 length: 17 residues. CDR3 sequence: CASSLQTLAGGPNEQFF. DNA of the CDR3: TGTGCCAGCAGCTTACAGACTCTAGCGGGGGGCCCCAATGAGCAGTTCTTC.

This clonotype appeared many times. The J gene is TRBJ2-7, the V gene TRBV7-2; 8 bases align to TRBD2. Germline V CDR1 and CDR2: SGHTA, FQGNSA. With 5 bases clipped from V and 3 bases from J, the junction kept 6 bases outside the gene matches. This CDR3 comprises 14 residues. The CDR3 reads CASSHPGGGYEQYF. CDR3 nucleotides: TGTGCCAGCAGCCACCCGGGGGGGGGCTACGAGCAGTACTTC.

This chain joins TRBV24-1 and TRBJ2-3; D tentatively fits TRBD1 or TRBD2 (6 bases each). V was trimmed by 0 bases and J by 4 bases, leaving 19 bases between them. This CDR3 is built from 18 residues. Germline CDR1 and CDR2: KGHDR and SFDVKD. The CDR3 nucleotides read TGTGCCACCAGTGATTTGCAGACCGGGGGCCAGAATTCAGATACGCAGTATTTT. Its protein is CATSDLQTGGQNSDTQYF.

V gene TRBV11-3 combines with J gene TRBJ2-1, with D unclear. This CDR3 is built from 15 residues. Trimming shortened V by 1 base and J by 5 bases, and 12 bases separated the two germline ends. Germline values: CDR1 SGHNT, CDR2 YENEEA. In DNA, the CDR3 is TGTGCCAGCAGCTTAGGGGCGTCCCAGAACAATGAGCAGTTCTTC. It yields the protein CASSLGASQNNEQFF.

This clonotype was recorded a few times. The rearrangement uses TRBV20-1 and TRBJ2-6; D gene uncertain. The germline CDR1 and CDR2 sequences are DFQATT and SNEGSKA (reference sequence). V was pared by 0 bases and J by 0 bases, with 6 bases between. The CDR3 contains 15 residues. The CDR3 loop is CSARDRRSGANVLTF. DNA for the CDR3: TGCAGTGCTAGAGATAGGCGCTCTGGGGCCAACGTCCTGACTTTC.

The J gene is TRBJ2-2, the V gene TRBV11-3, with 9 bases that match TRBD1. V lost 8 bases to trimming and J lost 3 bases; unmatched junction nucleotides: 10. The CDR3 is 16 amino acids. Germline values: CDR1 SGHNT, CDR2 YENEEA. The CDR3 bases are TGTGCCAGCCACGAGCGGGACAGGGCCCACACCGGGGAGCTGTTTTTT. As protein: CASHERDRAHTGELFF.

This clonotype was seen a few times. The chain has TRBV29-1 and TRBJ2-2, with D uncertain. The CDR3 covers 13 residues. Germline assignment: CDR1 SQVTM and CDR2 ANQGSEA. Trimming pared 4 bases from V and 2 bases from J, leaving 8 bases between. DNA of the CDR3: TGCAGCGTTGTTGGCAGCAACACCGGGGAGCTGTTTTTT. Its protein is CSVVGSNTGELFF.

The chain couples TRBV18 to TRBJ2-3, with D perhaps matching TRBD1 (5 bases). Trimming cost V 1 base and J 5 bases, with 10 bases left between them. CDR1 is KGHSH, CDR2 LQKENI, per germline. CDR3 length: 14 residues. CDR3 amino acids: CASSPQKGKDTQYF. CDR3 DNA: TGTGCCAGCTCACCACAGAAGGGGAAAGATACGCAGTATTTT.

This clonotype came up a few times. The CDR3 nucleotides are TGCAGTGCTAGAGTGTTAGGTGCTGGGGACACTGAAGCTTTCTTT. It is translated as CSARVLGAGDTEAFF. The V call is TRBV20-1, the J call TRBJ1-1; D unclear. Per the germline V gene, CDR1 is DFQATT and CDR2 is SNEGSKA (reference sequence). This CDR3 region has 15 residues. Trimming removed 1 base at V and 3 bases at J, with 15 bases between.

The chain couples TRBV3-1 to TRBJ2-1, with D unresolved. The germline V gene encodes CDR1 LGHDT and CDR2 YNNKEL (reference sequence). This CDR3 has 15 amino acids. V was pared by 3 bases and J by 1 base, with 10 bases between. CDR3 protein: CASSQLPRSYNEQFF. The CDR3 coding sequence is TGTGCCAGCAGCCAGTTACCGAGATCCTACAATGAGCAGTTCTTC.

The CDR3 sequence is CASSKPGQGPYNEQFF. The CDR3 bases are TGTGCCAGCAGCAAACCGGGACAGGGGCCCTACAATGAGCAGTTCTTC. The chain uses TRBV14 and TRBJ2-1, with 10 bases that match TRBD1. There are 16 residues in the CDR3. Germline V lookup: CDR1 SGHDN, CDR2 FVKESK. V was pared by 5 bases and J by 2 bases, with 6 bases of the junction left unmatched.

This clonotype was observed a handful of times. The rearrangement uses TRBV3-1 and TRBJ1-2; D remains unclear. V dropped 0 bases and J dropped 6 bases, with 11 bases sitting between them. The CDR3 loop spans 14 amino acids. From germline, CDR1 is LGHDT and CDR2 YNNKEL (reference sequence). Here the CDR3 reads CASSQDDLTDGYTF. In DNA form, the CDR3 reads TGTGCCAGCAGCCAAGATGATCTGACCGATGGCTACACCTTC.

The rearrangement links TRBV27 to TRBJ1-4; no firm D call. Germline CDR1 reads MNHEY; CDR2 reads SMNVEV (reference sequence). The CDR3 has 14 residues. V lost 2 bases and J lost 12, with 16 bases in between. In nucleotides, the CDR3 is TGTGCCAGCAGTTTAATAGACACGAATTCTCAACTGTTTTTT. It encodes CASSLIDTNSQLFF.

This clonotype was counted only a few times. The chain couples TRBV5-4 to TRBJ1-1, with no clear D. CDR1 and CDR2 (germline): SGHNT, YYREEE (reference sequence). Trimming took 2 bases from V and 3 from J, leaving 11 bases between them. This CDR3 comprises 14 residues. The CDR3 loop reads CASSFNRQYTEAFF. CDR3 DNA sequence: TGTGCCAGCAGCTTTAACCGTCAATACACTGAAGCTTTCTTT.

The CDR3 is CASSLDLAGGNTLPYEQYF. In nucleotides, the CDR3 is TGTGCCAGCAGTTTAGATCTAGCGGGGGGGAATACTTTACCCTACGAGCAGTACTTC. The gene calls are TRBV12-3 or TRBV12-4 and TRBJ2-7; 12 bases are a match to TRBD2. The CDR3 consists of 19 residues. V was pared by 1 base and J by 2 bases, with 12 bases of the junction left unmatched.

This clonotype was counted only a few times. The CDR3: CASSLFGENEQFF. The DNA of the CDR3 is TGTGCCAGCAGTTTATTTGGGGAAAATGAGCAGTTCTTC. This chain joins TRBV28 and TRBJ2-1; the D is unclear. The germline CDR1 and CDR2 sequences are MDHEN and SYDVKM. V lost 1 base and J 7 bases, leaving 8 bases between the germline ends. The CDR3 extends over 13 amino acids.